The next 16 T cell receptor beta chains were all read from a single sample in a study of identical twins. TCRdb fed the 5' RACE reads into MiXCR, producing one record per CDR3 protein. The sample shows about 200,000 distinct CDR3 sequences, under 12% of them seen only once. Sequencing input: memory T cells sorted from blood. The receptors shown here come from a man aged 50 to 59 in good health.

V gene TRBV19 combines with J gene TRBJ2-3, with D perhaps being TRBD1 or TRBD2 (6 bases each). The germline V and J ends were trimmed by 9 bases and 1 base, with 14 bases remaining between them. Germline V lookup: CDR1 LNHDA, CDR2 SQIVND (reference sequence). CDR3 length equals 14 residues. CDR3 sequence (DNA): TGTGCCAGCTCCGAGGGGGGACGCACAGATACGCAGTATTTT. Translated, it gives CASSEGGRTDTQYF.

The table lists this clonotype with many counts. This sequence joins TRBV7-2 and TRBJ1-5; D gene ambiguous. Germline CDR1 SGHTA, CDR2 FQGNSA. This CDR3 region has 14 residues. Trimming removed 0 bases from V and 0 bases from J, with 3 bases in between. The CDR3 spells CASSLAYSNQPQHF. The CDR3 DNA follows: TGTGCCAGCAGCTTAGCGTATAGCAATCAGCCCCAGCATTTT.

This clonotype was counted between two and nine times. The gene calls are TRBV27 and TRBJ1-2; 8 nucleotides align to TRBD1. CDR1 and CDR2 (germline): MNHEY, SMNVEV (reference sequence). V dropped 11 bases and J dropped 8; count of bases not matched to a gene: 13. This CDR3 is 13 amino acids long. This chain's CDR3 is CAGGQGHIYGYTF. In DNA form, the CDR3 reads TGTGCCGGCGGACAGGGCCATATCTACGGCTACACCTTC.

This clonotype occurred many times. The V gene is TRBV11-2, the J gene TRBJ1-3; tentatively, D is TRBD1 (5 bases). V lost 0 bases and J lost 0, with 15 bases in between. Looked up from germline, CDR1 is SGHAT and CDR2 is FQNNGV. The CDR3 sequence is 18 residues long. CDR3 protein: CASSLEIDSFSSGNTIYF. CDR3 bases: TGTGCCAGCAGCTTAGAAATAGACAGCTTCTCCTCTGGAAACACCATATATTTT.

This clonotype was detected many times. The V gene is TRBV10-3, the J gene TRBJ2-1, with 8 bases that match TRBD2. V lost 10 bases and J lost 1; bases outside the gene matches: 6. CDR1 and CDR2 from the germline V gene are ENHRY and SYGVKD. The CDR3 spans 14 residues. CDR3 region: CATTRGGSYNEQFF. CDR3 sequence (DNA): TGTGCCACGACCCGGGGGGGGTCCTACAATGAGCAGTTCTTC.

This clonotype was found a few times. The gene calls are TRBV28 and TRBJ2-5; 8 bases align to TRBD1. Trimming at V came to 3 bases and at J to 7 bases, leaving 7 bases not matched to a gene. The CDR3 is 14 amino acids. CDR1 is MDHEN and CDR2 is SYDVKM in the germline V gene. The CDR3 coding sequence is TGTGCCAGCAGTTTTGGACAGGGCCGGGGGACCCAGTACTTC. Translation gives CASSFGQGRGTQYF.

This clonotype was counted only a few times. The rearrangement links TRBV12-3 or TRBV12-4 to TRBJ2-7; a weak D match, TRBD2 (5 bases). The CDR3 loop spans 14 amino acids. Trimming removed 7 bases from V and 2 bases from J, with 15 bases in between. The DNA of the CDR3 is TGTGCCAGCACCCGCGGGCCAGCGGCCTACGAGCAGTACTTC. This gives the protein CASTRGPAAYEQYF.

This clonotype was counted only a few times. This chain links TRBV20-1 with TRBJ1-2; no firm D call. CDR3 length equals 12 residues. CDR1 and CDR2 from the germline V gene are DFQATT and SNEGSKA (reference sequence). V was cut by 5 bases and J by 8 bases, with 15 bases left in between. The CDR3 spells CSAPESGLGYTF. In nucleotides, the CDR3 is TGCAGTGCTCCCGAAAGCGGTTTGGGCTACACCTTC.

This clonotype appeared many times. The chain couples TRBV7-2 to TRBJ1-2, with TRBD1 identical over 7 bases. Trimming removed 4 bases from V and 4 bases from J; junction bases left unmatched: 9. Germline V gene lookup returns CDR1 SGHTA and CDR2 FQGNSA. The CDR3 spans 15 residues. DNA for the CDR3: TGTGCCAGCAGCTCCTTTGACAGGGCTGGCTATGGCTACACCTTC. Its protein product is CASSSFDRAGYGYTF.

The chain is built from TRBV20-1 and TRBJ1-5; TRBD1 is a possible D gene (5 bases). The ends were cut back, 4 bases at V and 4 bases at J, with 23 bases in the middle. Germline CDR1 reads DFQATT; CDR2 reads SNEGSKA (reference sequence). This CDR3 is built from 17 residues. The CDR3 sequence: CSATKGISVSWNQPQHF. The CDR3 coding sequence is TGCAGTGCTACCAAGGGGATTAGTGTGAGTTGGAATCAGCCCCAGCATTTT.

This clonotype was seen only a few times. The rearrangement uses TRBV20-1 and TRBJ1-5, with 8 bases lining up with TRBD1. CDR3 length: 12 residues. Trimming removed 5 bases from V and 16 bases from J; junction bases left unmatched: 13. CDR1 is DFQATT, CDR2 SNEGSKA, per germline (reference sequence). The CDR3 DNA follows: TGCAGTGCTGGACAGGGTAGCCCGCCCGAACATTTT. Residues: CSAGQGSPPEHF.

Regarding this clonotype: A much larger clonotype is one base distant, so this may be a read error. The rearrangement joins TRBV4-2 to TRBJ1-1; TRBD1 is a possible D gene (5 bases). V was pared by 1 base and J by 4 bases, with 13 bases between. This CDR3 spans 15 amino acids. The germline CDR1 and CDR2 sequences are LGHNA and YNFKEQ. Here the CDR3 DNA reads TGTGCCAGCAGCCAAGCTAAGGGGTTAGGCACTGAAGCTTTCTTT. This gives the protein CASSQAKGLGTEAFF.

This clonotype was observed a few times. The V and J genes are TRBV19 and TRBJ1-5; D unclear. Trimming stripped 10 bases from V and 7 bases from J, with 17 bases between. CDR1 and CDR2 (germline): LNHDA, SQIVND (reference sequence). The CDR3 loop spans 13 amino acids. The CDR3 DNA reads as TGTGCCACCCGATATGGGATGGGGCAGCCCCAGCATTTT. Encoded protein: CATRYGMGQPQHF.

This clonotype appeared a few times. The gene calls are TRBV5-5 and TRBJ2-2; D uncertain. V dropped 4 bases and J dropped 6 bases, with 13 bases sitting between them. The germline V gene has CDR1 SGHKS and CDR2 YYEKEE (reference sequence). This CDR3 has 14 amino acids. The CDR3 protein is CASSGRQLSGELFF. The CDR3 bases are TGTGCCAGCAGCGGCCGCCAGTTGTCCGGGGAGCTGTTTTTT.

For this clonotype: A much larger clone lies a single base off, so this may be a read error. The chain combines TRBV6-1 with TRBJ2-2; TRBD1 is a possible D gene (6 bases). Germline CDR1 and CDR2: MNHNS and SASEGT. The CDR3 sequence is 15 residues long. Trimming cost V 5 bases and J 6 bases, with 16 bases left between them. In DNA form, the CDR3 reads TGTGCCAGCAGTCCTTATAGCAGGGGTGCCGGGGAGCTGTTTTTT. Translated, it gives CASSPYSRGAGELFF.

This clonotype was observed at least ten times. The chain uses TRBV30 and TRBJ1-4; tentative D call: TRBD1 (5 bases). This CDR3 has 12 amino acids. Germline CDR1 GTSNPN, CDR2 SVGIG (reference sequence). Trimming removed 4 bases from V and 8 bases from J, with 11 bases in between. The CDR3 DNA reads TGTGCCTGGAACGTGTGGGGGGAAAAACTGTTTTTT. Its protein product is CAWNVWGEKLFF.